This T cell receptor (beta chain) derives from a study of cytomegalovirus exposure and HLA in healthy donors. Regarding the study as a whole: In an earlier analysis, productive rearrangement rates for most beta V segments clustered near 87% or 30%.

As for this clone: The antigen remains undetermined.

V lost 5 bases, J lost 0 bases, and 7 bases stayed unmatched. The CDR3 runs 18 residues. CDR1 and CDR2 from the germline V gene are LGHNA and YNFKEQ. Vbeta (60) and Jbeta (13) primers were used in the PCR. Authors' methods: Among the unique TCR beta chains that a later analysis counted, roughly 80 million in all, 10 million to 14 million were shared. Profiling relied on immunoSEQ multiplex PCR, and the TCRdb table lists in-frame clones only, not all of them. That table is the source of V, J and clone size, and D and trimming were worked out from the DNA. The sample lists 100,000 to 150,000 clones, 73% occurring once.

The sequence was obtained from a woman in her thirties or forties in good health and CMV-seropositive. The V gene is TRBV4-2, the J gene TRBJ2-3, with TRBD2 matching over 14 bases. Sequences were obtained from PBMCs. The CDR3 DNA reads as TGTGCCAGCAGCTCTCGACTAGCGGGAGGGCTTAGCACAGATACGCAGTATTTT. Translation: CASSSRLAGGLSTDTQYF.